This is a list of T cell receptor beta chains from one sample in a study of beta chain features in type 1 diabetes. Produced via immunoSEQ multiplex PCR; TCRdb's table is partial and in-frame only. The table lists 300,000 to 450,000 clones, 8.5% to 10% of them singletons, with approximately 0.55% in the top ten. Sequences were obtained from central memory CD4+ T cells from blood. The source is a man aged 25 to 40 with type 1 diabetes. Each CDR3 is given with its conserved first and last residue.

V,J,CDR3
TRBV11-2,TRBJ2-1,CASSLDPRTNEQFF
TRBV25-1,TRBJ1-4,CASSDTYNEKLFF
TRBV6-5,TRBJ2-1,CASSSDRGSYNEQFF
TRBV6-1,TRBJ2-1,CASSENPGGYEQFF
TRBV7-2,TRBJ2-5,CASSVGAKETQYF
TRBV7-8,TRBJ2-1,CASSAGTSGTLNEQFF
TRBV10-3,TRBJ2-7,CAISESMAGAYEQYF
TRBV2,TRBJ1-4,CASSTQGQGEEKLFF
TRBV18,TRBJ1-5,CASSPMGQTAYSNQPQHF
TRBV5-6,TRBJ1-1,CASSGGTGGSMNTEAFF
TRBV5-1,TRBJ2-7,CASSLDLYEQYF
TRBV18,TRBJ1-1,CASSPGTGGNTEAFF
TRBV27,TRBJ2-6,CASSFLVRESSGANVLTF
TRBV7-6,TRBJ1-2,CASSFDRESGYTF
TRBV4-1,TRBJ1-4,CASSQVSQGSGEKLFF
TRBV4-1,TRBJ2-5,CASSLAGAGDQETQYF
TRBV5-1,TRBJ2-5,CASSLGGQAQETQYF
TRBV7-9,TRBJ2-3,CASSPGTGRTDTQYF
TRBV7-2,TRBJ2-2,CASSLAGLNTGELFF
TRBV6-5,TRBJ2-1,CASSTMSVGGKQFF
TRBV5-4,TRBJ2-2,CASSPLAGEDTGELFF
TRBV4-3,TRBJ1-2,CASSQGDGANYGYTF
TRBV19,TRBJ2-3,CASSTRVSTDTQYF
TRBV7-6,TRBJ2-7,CASSLPGGDYEQYF
TRBV7-3,TRBJ2-7,CASSPQVQRGDLYEQYF
TRBV6-6,TRBJ2-2,CASSPGTGNTGELFF
TRBV7-6,TRBJ2-2,CASSFRGAGELFF
TRBV18,TRBJ1-2,CASRSGQGDYGYTF
TRBV5-5,TRBJ2-7,CASSLDGGLEQYF
TRBV28,TRBJ2-7,CASSYQGASSYEQYF
TRBV4-1,TRBJ2-5,CASSPLLVETQYF
TRBV7-2,TRBJ2-1,CASSPRGQGGRSEQFF
TRBV18,TRBJ1-4,CASSEDRATNEKLFF
TRBV11-2,TRBJ2-3,CASSLDRNGISTDTQYF
TRBV6-5,TRBJ2-3,CASSYNQGSDTQYF
TRBV15,TRBJ2-7,CATSRDWASGTFEQYF
TRBV5-4,TRBJ2-1,CASSLLGTRFAEQFF
TRBV7-9,TRBJ2-2,CASSLFGDTGELFF
TRBV6-1,TRBJ2-7,CASRQTASYEQYF
TRBV11-3,TRBJ1-1,CASSGSGTVNTEAFF
TRBV30,TRBJ1-2,CAWKARVRDGYTF
TRBV28,TRBJ2-4,CASKLTAYVDIQYF
TRBV6-5,TRBJ1-1,CAIRGDRLNTEAFF
TRBV28,TRBJ2-3,CASTLSLALGRDTQYF
TRBV29-1,TRBJ1-1,CSVAGQGGTEAFF
TRBV7-3,TRBJ2-3,CASSWKLGDTQYF
TRBV7-9,TRBJ2-1,CASSLRDRSYNEQFF
TRBV28,TRBJ1-5,CASRDIDRGGNQPQHF
TRBV6-1,TRBJ2-5,CASSEVERGTQYF
TRBV7-3,TRBJ2-5,CASSQNQGPQETQYF